Listed here are 5 T cell receptor beta chains from one sample, sequenced in a study of blood T cell repertoires in COVID-19. Clones were sequenced by immunoSEQ multiplex PCR, and TCRdb holds only the in-frame ones, with some missing. The table records roughly 150,000 clones, approximately 88% of them present only once. The sequenced sample was peripheral blood. The receptors here all came from an elderly woman with active or convalescent COVID-19.

This sequence joins TRBV19 and TRBJ2-1, with D tentatively TRBD1 (5 bases). The CDR3 runs 14 residues. The V gene's germline CDR1 is LNHDA and CDR2 SQIVND (reference sequence). With 6 bases removed from V and 7 bases from J, the gap between germline ends came to 16 bases. The CDR3 DNA reads as TGTGCCAGTAGCGACAGTAGTGTTCGAAATGAGCAGTTCTTC. It translates to CASSDSSVRNEQFF.

The chain couples TRBV11-3 to TRBJ2-5; tentatively, D is TRBD2 (5 bases). The germline CDR1 and CDR2 sequences are SGHNT and YENEEA. The CDR3 is 15 residues long. Trimming took off 3 bases at V and 0 bases at J, with 11 bases between the two ends. As DNA, the CDR3 is TGTGCCAGCAGCTTCGGGGTCTGGGACCAAGAGACCCAGTACTTC. Its protein is CASSFGVWDQETQYF. The complete variable domain, with remaining parts taken from reference TRBV11-3 and TRBJ2-5, reads EAGVVQSPRYKIIEKKQPVAFWCNPISGHNTLYWYLQNLGQGPELLIRYENEEAVDDSQLPKDRFSAERLKGVDSTLKIQPAELGDSAVYLCASSFGVWDQETQYFGPGTRLLVL.

V gene TRBV27 combines with J gene TRBJ1-5, with TRBD1 matching over 7 bases. V gave up 5 bases and J gave up 5 bases; unmatched junction bases: 12. The CDR3 contains 16 residues. Germline V lookup: CDR1 MNHEY, CDR2 SMNVEV (reference sequence). The CDR3 DNA is TGTGCCAGCAGTCGAAAACAGCTTAGGGGGCATCAGCCCCAGCATTTT. Its protein product is CASSRKQLRGHQPQHF.

This clone was counted only a few times. This chain joins TRBV5-1 and TRBJ2-5, with 8 bases aligning to TRBD1. Germline CDR1 and CDR2: SGHRS and YFSETQ. The CDR3 length is 14 residues. J gave up 4 bases and V 0 bases, and 2 bases lay outside the gene matches. CDR3 in amino acids: CASSLETGGETQYF. The CDR3 DNA reads TGCGCCAGCAGCTTGGAAACAGGGGGAGAGACCCAGTACTTC.

The chain has TRBV12-5 and TRBJ1-5, with a tentative D call TRBD1 (5 bases). The germline gives CDR1 LGHNT, CDR2 FRNRAP. The CDR3 is 15 amino acids. The germline V and J ends were trimmed by 0 bases and 5 bases, with 11 bases remaining between them. The DNA of the CDR3 is TGTGCTAGTGGTTTGGTAAAAACAGGAGATCAGCCCCAGCATTTT. Amino acids: CASGLVKTGDQPQHF.